The next 10 T cell receptor beta chains were all read from a single sample in a study of T cell changes during pregnancy in multiple sclerosis. Method: immunoSEQ multiplex PCR; TCRdb's copy keeps in-frame clones and lacks some. The data show around 67,000 clones, about 90% seen once. The sample in question was peripheral blood, obtained after pregnancy. Receptors were obtained from a female donor in good health, enrolled as a control in a pregnancy study.

The chain combines TRBV5-1 with TRBJ1-2, with D possibly matching TRBD1 (6 bases). The CDR3 runs to 14 residues. Looked up from germline, CDR1 is SGHRS and CDR2 is YFSETQ. Trimming removed 7 bases from V and 5 bases from J, with 18 bases in between. The CDR3 bases are TGCGCCAGCTCCCGGGGGGGCGGCGTTTATGGCTACACCTTC. It codes for CASSRGGGVYGYTF. Based on the CDR3 plus reference TRBV5-1 and TRBJ1-2, the full variable domain is KAGVTQTPRYLIKTRGQQVTLSCSPISGHRSVSWYQQTPGQGLQFLFEYFSETQRNKGNFPGRFSGRQFSNSRSEMNVSTLELGDSALYLCASSRGGGVYGYTFGSGTRLTVV.

CDR3 region: CASSIFGGNTEAFF. The CDR3 DNA reads TGTGCCAGTAGTATCTTCGGGGGTAACACTGAAGCTTTCTTT. V gene TRBV19 combines with J gene TRBJ1-1, with D tentatively TRBD1 (5 bases). V was pared by 3 bases and J by 2 bases, with 10 bases between. The CDR3 sequence is 14 residues long. CDR1 is LNHDA, CDR2 SQIVND, per germline (reference sequence).

The chain combines TRBV4-1 with TRBJ1-5; D is perhaps TRBD1 (6 bases). Deletions cut 0 bases from V and 7 bases from J, with 19 bases between. Germline values: CDR1 MGHRA, CDR2 YSYEKL. There are 17 residues in the CDR3. The CDR3 nucleotides are TGCGCCAGCAGCCAAGAGTCTCAGGACAGAGGGCGCCAGCCCCAGCATTTT. This gives the protein CASSQESQDRGRQPQHF.

The rearrangement links TRBV5-6 to TRBJ1-2; TRBD1 agrees at 9 bases. The germline V gene has CDR1 SGHDT and CDR2 YYEEEE. The V segment lost 6 bases and the J segment 6 bases; nucleotides outside the gene matches: 9. The CDR3 loop spans 14 amino acids. The CDR3 nucleotides read TGTGCCAGCAACCTGACTGGGACAGGGAATGGCTACACCTTC. Translating it yields CASNLTGTGNGYTF.

The chain has TRBV12-5 and TRBJ1-4; a possible D gene is TRBD1 (5 bases). V lost 1 base, J lost 7 bases, and 10 bases lay in between. This CDR3 has 14 residues. In germline, CDR1 is LGHNT, CDR2 FRNRAP. The CDR3 nucleotides are TGTGCTAGTGGTTTGGCAGGGCCGCGTGAAAAACTGTTTTTT. Protein: CASGLAGPREKLFF.

The chain is built from TRBV4-1 and TRBJ2-1; D unresolved. CDR3 length equals 11 residues. Trimming pared 4 bases from V and 6 bases from J, leaving 4 bases between. Germline V lookup: CDR1 MGHRA, CDR2 YSYEKL. CDR3 in DNA: TGCGCCAGCAGCCCGGGCAATGAGCAGTTCTTC. Its protein is CASSPGNEQFF.

V and J are TRBV7-2 and TRBJ2-3; 7 nucleotides line up with TRBD2. With 1 base clipped from V and 1 base from J, the junction kept 5 bases outside the gene matches. CDR3 size: 16 residues. CDR1 is SGHTA, CDR2 FQGNSA, per germline. CDR3 DNA sequence: TGTGCCAGCAGCTTAGTGCGGGGGTCCCGCACAGATACGCAGTATTTT. This gives the protein CASSLVRGSRTDTQYF.

J is TRBJ1-2 and V is TRBV10-3; D is unresolved. This CDR3 has 13 amino acids. CDR1 ENHRY and CDR2 SYGVKD come from the germline V gene. Trimming removed 5 bases at V and 8 bases at J, with 15 bases between. CDR3 nucleotides: TGTGCCATCAGTCCTGACTCCACCGGCGGCTACACCTTC. Protein product: CAISPDSTGGYTF.

The genes are TRBV9 and TRBJ1-4, with D possibly matching TRBD1 (5 bases). CDR1 SGDLS and CDR2 YYNGEE come from the germline V gene. Trimming left V 4 bases short and J 7 bases short, with 17 bases between. The length of the CDR3 is 15 residues. The CDR3 DNA sequence: TGTGCCAGCAGCAGGGCGCGGGGGAGGTCTGAAAAACTGTTTTTT. It encodes CASSRARGRSEKLFF.

V usage is TRBV7-8 and J usage is TRBJ1-1; D is unresolved. Germline assignment: CDR1 SGHVS and CDR2 FQNEAQ. The CDR3 has 15 residues. V shed 4 bases and J shed 3 bases, with 15 bases lying between them. CDR3 residues: CASSSRGGRDTEAFF. The CDR3 DNA reads as TGTGCCAGCAGCTCACGGGGAGGGAGGGACACTGAAGCTTTCTTT.